This T cell receptor beta chain was identified in a study of blood T cells in healthy people across ages. Study-wide findings and caveats: Diversity of TCR beta per million T cells declined in a roughly linear way with age.

The donors, healthy Caucasians from Russia, were aged roughly 6 to 100. Whenever a sample was processed, at least 6 million PBMCs were isolated. Trimming cost V 4 bases and J 3 bases, with 13 bases left between them. Looked up from germline, CDR1 is SGHTA and CDR2 is FQGNSA. This CDR3 spans 14 amino acids. Primed by a sample-barcoded 5' primer and a J-beta primer mix, a second PCR proceeded for roughly 6 to 12 cycles. Each cDNA molecule received a tag from a template-switch adaptor that had 12 random nucleotides. TCRdb passed the 5' RACE reads through MiXCR, listing each CDR3 protein once. The data contain 950,000 to 1,200,000 distinct CDR3 sequences, more than 30% of them seen just once; the ten biggest clones take up around 14%. In the case of this clonotype: What it recognizes is unknown.

The sequence was collected from a man younger than 35 in good health. The specimen sequenced was blood. The chain has TRBV7-2 and TRBJ2-7; a possible D gene is TRBD1 (6 bases). CDR3 nucleotides: TGTGCCAGCAGCTGGGCGGACAGAGACTACGAGCAGTACTTC. It is translated as CASSWADRDYEQYF.